These 24 T cell receptor beta chains were all obtained from the same sample, sequenced in a study of blood T cell repertoires in COVID-19. Using immunoSEQ multiplex PCR, the repertoire was profiled, and TCRdb retains in-frame clones only, with some absent. The profile shows more than 110,000 clones, roughly 85% of them singletons. Sequencing was performed on PBMCs or T cells enriched from blood (not recorded which). The receptor set was obtained from a woman between 50 and 59 years old who had recovered from COVID-19.

The V gene is TRBV30, the J gene TRBJ1-1; possibly TRBD1 for D (6 bases). Trimming cost V 3 bases and J 7 bases, with 21 bases left between them. Germline CDR1 is GTSNPN and CDR2 is SVGIG (reference sequence). The CDR3 sequence is 15 residues long. This CDR3 reads CAWRASGQLNHEAFF. The CDR3 nucleotides are TGTGCCTGGAGGGCATCTGGACAGCTGAACCATGAAGCTTTCTTT.

The rearrangement uses TRBV5-6 and TRBJ1-2; 7 nucleotides line up with TRBD1. There are 18 residues in the CDR3. Germline-derived CDR1 and CDR2 are SGHDT and YYEEEE. Trimming removed 4 bases from V and 8 bases from J; junction bases left unmatched: 23. CDR3 in amino acids: CASSPPDRIVLPNDGYTF. CDR3 nucleotide sequence: TGTGCCAGCAGCCCTCCGGACAGGATAGTTCTCCCTAACGACGGCTACACCTTC.

V gene TRBV9 combines with J gene TRBJ1-2; D may be TRBD1 (5 bases). Trimming left V 3 bases short and J 4 bases short, with 16 bases between. Germline CDR1 and CDR2: SGDLS and YYNGEE. The CDR3 is 15 residues long. The CDR3 sequence is CASSGPDIALYGYTF. The CDR3 bases are TGTGCCAGCAGCGGACCGGACATAGCCCTCTATGGCTACACCTTC.

The CDR3 DNA is TGTGCCAGCAGCTTAACGTCCAAGGGGGATGGCTACACCTTC. Protein sequence: CASSLTSKGDGYTF. The chain combines TRBV7-3 with TRBJ1-2; TRBD1 is a possible D gene (6 bases). The V gene's germline CDR1 is SGHTA and CDR2 FQGTGA. Trimming shortened V by 0 bases and J by 6 bases, and 11 bases separated the two germline ends. The CDR3 totals 14 residues. Variable domain in full (rest from reference TRBV7-3 and TRBJ1-2): GAGVSQTPSNKVTEKGKYVELRCDPISGHTALYWYRQSLGQGPEFLIYFQGTGAADDSGLPNDRFFAVRPEGSVSTLKIQRTERGDSAVYLCASSLTSKGDGYTFGSGTRLTVV.

The V gene is TRBV19, the J gene TRBJ2-4; 11 bases line up with TRBD2. Trimming at V came to 4 bases and at J to 0 bases, leaving 17 bases not matched to a gene. CDR1 and CDR2 (germline): LNHDA, SQIVND (reference sequence). The CDR3 totals 21 residues. The CDR3 nucleotides are TGTGCCAGTAGTAGAGGACTAGCGGGTGAGGGGGGGGAACTAGCCAAAAACATTCAGTACTTC. Encoded protein: CASSRGLAGEGGELAKNIQYF.

The CDR3 loop reads CASSTNNRLGASYTF. The CDR3 nucleotides read TGTGCCAGCAGTACTAACAACCGGCTCGGTGCGAGCTACACCTTC. This chain connects TRBV27 to TRBJ1-2, with no clear D. Trimming left V 5 bases short and J 9 bases short, with 22 bases between. The CDR3 length is 15 residues. Germline CDR1 is MNHEY and CDR2 is SMNVEV (reference sequence).

The rearrangement uses TRBV10-1 and TRBJ2-4; a possible D gene is TRBD1 (6 bases). V lost 5 bases to trimming and J lost 4 bases, with 9 bases between them. The germline V gene has CDR1 WNHNN and CDR2 SYGVQD (reference sequence). CDR3 size: 13 residues. CDR3: CASSPDRKNIQYF. DNA for the CDR3: TGCGCCAGCAGTCCGGACAGAAAAAACATTCAGTACTTC.

The gene calls are TRBV5-1 and TRBJ2-3; 11 nucleotides match TRBD2. The germline CDR1 and CDR2 sequences are SGHRS and YFSETQ. V was clipped by 0 bases and J by 0 bases; unmatched bases: 6. This CDR3 contains 18 residues. CDR3 amino acids: CASSLEASGGISTDTQYF. In DNA, the CDR3 is TGCGCCAGCAGCTTGGAGGCTAGCGGGGGGATCAGCACAGATACGCAGTATTTT. Complete variable domain (other parts from reference TRBV5-1 and TRBJ2-3): KAGVTQTPRYLIKTRGQQVTLSCSPISGHRSVSWYQQTPGQGLQFLFEYFSETQRNKGNFPGRFSGRQFSNSRSEMNVSTLELGDSALYLCASSLEASGGISTDTQYFGPGTRLTVL.

The chain is built from TRBV7-9 and TRBJ1-3, with D unresolved. Trimming took off 5 bases at V and 0 bases at J, with 8 bases between the two ends. Germline loops: CDR1 SEHNR, CDR2 FQNEAQ (reference sequence). CDR3 size: 14 residues. CDR3 region: CASSPASSGNTIYF. The CDR3 DNA reads TGTGCCAGCAGCCCAGCGTCCTCTGGAAACACCATATATTTT.

The CDR3 nucleotides read TGCAGTGCTAGTGGTGGCGGGGGGGTTCCAGATACGCAGTATTTT. Encoded protein: CSASGGGGVPDTQYF. The chain couples TRBV20-1 to TRBJ2-3, with TRBD2 identical over 9 bases. The CDR3 loop spans 15 amino acids. Germline CDR1 reads DFQATT; CDR2 reads SNEGSKA (reference sequence). J gave up 4 bases and V 3 bases, and 8 bases lay outside the gene matches.

V is TRBV27 and J is TRBJ1-2, with 7 positions matching TRBD1. The trim removed 6 bases at V and 4 bases at J, leaving 8 bases unmatched. The CDR3 length is 14 residues. Per germline, CDR1 MNHEY and CDR2 SMNVEV (reference sequence). As DNA, the CDR3 is TGTGCCAGCAGCCGACAGGGTGAAATCTATGGCTACACCTTC. It encodes CASSRQGEIYGYTF.

The V and J genes are TRBV5-5 and TRBJ2-3; a weak D match, TRBD1 (6 bases). Germline V gene lookup returns CDR1 SGHKS and CDR2 YYEKEE (reference sequence). The CDR3 contains 15 residues. With 4 bases removed from V and 0 bases from J, the gap between germline ends came to 12 bases. CDR3: CASSLRTVSTDTQYF. In nucleotides, the CDR3 is TGTGCCAGCAGCCTCCGGACAGTTAGCACAGATACGCAGTATTTT.

The chain couples TRBV7-9 to TRBJ2-3; no clear D. The germline CDR1 and CDR2 sequences are SEHNR and FQNEAQ (reference sequence). CDR3 length equals 12 residues. V was pared by 5 bases and J by 2 bases, with 5 bases between. CDR3 coding DNA: TGTGCCAGCAGCCAAAACACAGATACGCAGTATTTT. Encoded protein: CASSQNTDTQYF.

The chain recombines TRBV2 with TRBJ2-2; 8 bases align to TRBD2. With V trimmed by 4 bases and J by 6 bases, 7 bases remained unmatched. CDR3 length: 15 residues. Per the germline V gene, CDR1 is SNHLY and CDR2 is FYNNEI. CDR3 amino acids: CASSGLGLGSGELFF. CDR3 nucleotide sequence: TGTGCCAGCAGTGGTTTGGGACTAGGGTCCGGGGAGCTGTTTTTT.

This chain uses TRBV10-3 with TRBJ2-5; 14 positions match TRBD2. Germline trimming cut 4 bases from V and 4 bases from J; bases unmatched to any gene: 2. Germline V lookup: CDR1 ENHRY, CDR2 SYGVKD. The CDR3 extends over 15 amino acids. The CDR3 sequence is CAISGTSGGRETQYF. CDR3 coding DNA: TGTGCCATCAGTGGGACTAGCGGGGGGAGAGAGACCCAGTACTTC.

This clone has just one count. The chain combines TRBV11-3 with TRBJ1-1, with D perhaps matching TRBD1 (5 bases). The CDR3 is 15 residues long. Germline lookup yields CDR1 SGHNT and CDR2 YENEEA. With 1 base removed from V and 0 bases from J, the gap between germline ends came to 9 bases. The CDR3: CASSLGVRVNTEAFF. The CDR3, as DNA: TGTGCCAGCAGCTTAGGGGTCAGGGTGAACACTGAAGCTTTCTTT.

V is TRBV9 and J is TRBJ2-2, with 11 bases matching TRBD2. The V gene's germline CDR1 is SGDLS and CDR2 YYNGEE. Germline trimming cut 4 bases from V and 2 bases from J; bases unmatched to any gene: 10. The CDR3 is 18 amino acids. The CDR3: CASSFGTSGGHNTGELFF. CDR3 DNA sequence: TGTGCCAGCAGCTTCGGTACTAGCGGGGGCCATAACACCGGGGAGCTGTTTTTT. Full variable domain (rest looked up from reference TRBV9 and TRBJ2-2): DSGVTQTPKHLITATGQRVTLRCSPRSGDLSVYWYQQSLDQGLQFLIQYYNGEERAKGNILERFSAQQFPDLHSELNLSSLELGDSALYFCASSFGTSGGHNTGELFFGEGSRLTVL.

This clone occurred a few times. This sample includes further DNA sequences coding for the same CDR3. The V call is TRBV5-1, the J call TRBJ1-5; 8 bases map to TRBD1. CDR1 SGHRS and CDR2 YFSETQ come from the germline V gene. The CDR3 sequence is 16 residues long. The junction had 4 bases not matched to a gene; V was cut back by 0 bases and J by 2 bases. The CDR3 bases are TGCGCCAGCAGCTTGGATGGGACAGGAGGCAATCAGCCCCAGCATTTT. The encoded protein is CASSLDGTGGNQPQHF.

The genes are TRBV9 and TRBJ2-3; D is undetermined. The ends were cut back, 0 bases at V and 0 bases at J, with 5 bases in the middle. The V gene's germline CDR1 is SGDLS and CDR2 YYNGEE. The length of the CDR3 is 14 residues. The CDR3 DNA reads TGTGCCAGCAGCGTAGTCTCTAGCACAGATACGCAGTATTTT. Protein: CASSVVSSTDTQYF.

V usage is TRBV19 and J usage is TRBJ1-3; D may be TRBD1 (5 bases). The V gene lost 9 bases and the J gene lost 0 bases, with 9 bases spanning the gap. Germline V gene data show CDR1 as LNHDA and CDR2 as SQIVND (reference sequence). CDR3 length equals 13 residues. As DNA, the CDR3 is TGTGCCAGCGGACACCTCTCTGGAAACACCATATATTTT. It is translated as CASGHLSGNTIYF. The entire variable domain, with the rest obtained from reference TRBV19 and TRBJ1-3, is as follows: DGGITQSPKYLFRKEGQNVTLSCEQNLNHDAMYWYRQDPGQGLRLIYYSQIVNDFQKGDIAEGYSVSREKKESFPLTVTSAQKNPTAFYLCASGHLSGNTIYFGEGSWLTVV.

This chain joins TRBV10-3 and TRBJ1-5; D is uncertain. The CDR3 contains 15 residues. CDR1 is ENHRY and CDR2 is SYGVKD in the germline V gene. The V gene lost 3 bases and the J gene lost 4 bases, with 13 bases spanning the gap. CDR3 residues: CAISEEGAGNQPQHF. DNA of the CDR3: TGTGCCATCAGTGAAGAGGGAGCGGGGAATCAGCCCCAGCATTTT.

The CDR3 region is CASSPRQGYNEQFF. The DNA for the CDR3 is TGCGCCAGCAGCCCCCGACAGGGGTACAATGAGCAGTTCTTC. The rearrangement uses TRBV4-1 and TRBJ2-1; 8 bases align to TRBD1. The J segment lost 4 bases and the V segment lost 4 bases, leaving 3 bases of the junction unmatched. CDR1 is MGHRA and CDR2 is YSYEKL in the germline V gene. This CDR3 contains 14 residues.

The chain has TRBV27 and TRBJ1-2; no firm D call. V lost 5 bases and J lost 7, with 11 bases in between. The CDR3 extends over 12 amino acids. Germline V gene sequence: CDR1 MNHEY, CDR2 SMNVEV (reference sequence). CDR3 DNA: TGTGCCAGCAGTCCGTCCGGTCGTGGCTACACCTTC. It encodes CASSPSGRGYTF.

The CDR3 sequence: CASSTRTSGAQETQYF. The CDR3 bases are TGCGCCAGCAGCACCAGGACTAGCGGGGCACAAGAGACCCAGTACTTC. V gene TRBV5-1 combines with J gene TRBJ2-5, with 12 positions matching TRBD2. In germline, CDR1 is SGHRS, CDR2 YFSETQ. This CDR3 is built from 16 residues. Germline trimming cut 4 bases from V and 2 bases from J; bases unmatched to any gene: 6.